The TCR beta chain under discussion was sequenced for a study of shared clonotypes between healthy human individuals. The study drew all its donors from Caucasian adults living in Nashville, Tennessee. This clone occurred many times. What it binds is unknown. Produced via immunoSEQ multiplex PCR; TCRdb's table is partial and in-frame only. The sample has around 720,000 clones; around 73% are singletons. From germline, CDR1 is MGHRA and CDR2 YSYEKL. CDR3 length: 14 amino acids. V dropped 4 bases and J dropped 1 base, with 10 bases sitting between them. Study-wide results and limits: Clonotype sharing among donors was expected to depend on sequencing depth.

The receptor comes from a woman in her thirties in good health. The rearrangement uses TRBV4-1 and TRBJ1-1; perhaps TRBD1 as D (6 bases). Material for sequencing was memory CD4+ T cells sorted from blood. The subset was: CD45RA-negative fraction. The CDR3 nucleotides are TGCGCCAGCAGCCTATTACAGGGGAACACTGAAGCTTTCTTT. As protein: CASSLLQGNTEAFF.